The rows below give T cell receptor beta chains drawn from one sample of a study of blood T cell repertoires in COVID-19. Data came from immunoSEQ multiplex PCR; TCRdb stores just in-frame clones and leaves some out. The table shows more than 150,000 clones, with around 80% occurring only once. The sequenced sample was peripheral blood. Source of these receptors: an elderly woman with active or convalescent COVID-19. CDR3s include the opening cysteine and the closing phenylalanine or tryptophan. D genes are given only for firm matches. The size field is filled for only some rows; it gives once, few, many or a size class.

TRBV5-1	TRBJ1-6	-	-	TGCGCCAGCAGCCTCGTACGAGGTCCCCTCCACTTT	CASSLVRGPLHF
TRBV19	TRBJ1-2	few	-	TGTGCCAGTAGTATAGTAGCGGGCGGCTATGGCTACACCTTC	CASSIVAGGYGYTF
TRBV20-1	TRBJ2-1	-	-	TGCAGTGCTAGTCTGGTTGGGGGGAATGAGCAGTTCTTC	CSASLVGGNEQFF
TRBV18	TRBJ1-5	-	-	TGTGCCAGCTCACCAGGGGGAGGTCAGCCCCAGCATTTT	CASSPGGGQPQHF
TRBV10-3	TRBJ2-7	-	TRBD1	TGTGCCATCAGGGAAGCCGGGACAGGCCTCTCCTACGAGCAGTACTTC	CAIREAGTGLSYEQYF
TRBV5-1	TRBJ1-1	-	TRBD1	TGCGCCAGCAGCTTCGGGACAGGTAGTGTGTACACTGAAGCTTTCTTT	CASSFGTGSVYTEAFF
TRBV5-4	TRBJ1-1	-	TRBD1	TGTGCCAGCAGCCCAACAGGGGACACTGAAGCTTTCTTT	CASSPTGDTEAFF
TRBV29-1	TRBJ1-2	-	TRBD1	TGCAGCGGGGGGGACAGGGCAAACAACTATGGCTACACCTTC	CSGGDRANNYGYTF
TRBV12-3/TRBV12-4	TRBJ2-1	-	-	TGTGCCAGCAGTTTACCCGGGGTGAATGAGCAGTTCTTC	CASSLPGVNEQFF
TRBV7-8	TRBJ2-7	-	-	TGTGCCAGCAGCCCCCCGCGGCGTTATGCAGGGGACTACGAGCAGTACTTC	CASSPPRRYAGDYEQYF
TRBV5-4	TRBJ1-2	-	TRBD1	TGTGCCAGCAAGACAACAGGGGGCTACTATGGCTACACCTTC	CASKTTGGYYGYTF
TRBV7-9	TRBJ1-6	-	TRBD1	TGTGCCAGCAGCCCCCCTGGGACAGGGGGTAATTCACCCCTCCACTTT	CASSPPGTGGNSPLHF
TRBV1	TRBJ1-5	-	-	TGCACCAGCAGCCAAGATCTCTACGCCAGGGCAAGCAATCAGCCCCAGCATTTT	CTSSQDLYARASNQPQHF
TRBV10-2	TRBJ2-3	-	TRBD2	TGCGCCAGCACTCTACTTGGGACTAGCGGGGGGTTTGGGGGCACAGATACGCAGTATTTT	CASTLLGTSGGFGGTDTQYF
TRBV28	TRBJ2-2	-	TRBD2	TGTGCCAGCAGTGCCAGCGGGGGGGCCACCGGGGAGCTGTTTTTT	CASSASGGATGELFF
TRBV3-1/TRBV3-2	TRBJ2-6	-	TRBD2	TGTGCCAGCAGCCGGACTAGCGGGGGGCTCTCTGGGGCCAACGTCCTGACTTTC	CASSRTSGGLSGANVLTF
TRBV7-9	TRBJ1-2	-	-	TGTGCCAGCAGCTTAGGTCTCGGGGTGGGTGGCTACACCTTC	CASSLGLGVGGYTF
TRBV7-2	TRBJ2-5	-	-	TGTGCCAGCAGCCCCAGACCGACAGGTTTGGAGACCCAGTACTTC	CASSPRPTGLETQYF
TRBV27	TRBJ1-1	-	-	TGTGCCGTTACGCCCCTCAGGGGCACTGAAGCTTTCTTT	CAVTPLRGTEAFF
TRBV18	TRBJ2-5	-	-	TGTGCCAGCTCACCAGTGGCAGGGTCCCAAGAGACCCAGTACTTC	CASSPVAGSQETQYF
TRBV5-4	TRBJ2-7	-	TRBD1	TGTGCCAGCAAGATTGACAGGGGGCAAGACGAGCAGTACTTC	CASKIDRGQDEQYF
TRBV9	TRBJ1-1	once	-	TGTGCCAGCAGCGGAGGTCTGGAGAACACTGAAGCTTTCTTT	CASSGGLENTEAFF
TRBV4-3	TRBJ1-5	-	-	TGCGCCAGCAGCCAAGCAGGAACCGATCAGCCCCAGCATTTT	CASSQAGTDQPQHF
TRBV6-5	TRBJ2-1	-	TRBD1	TGTGCCATCGGGACAGGGGGCAATGAGCAGTTCTTC	CAIGTGGNEQFF
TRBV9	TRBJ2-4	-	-	TGTGCCAGCAGCCCCCCCCAGGGGCCTAGCATTCAGTACTTC	CASSPPQGPSIQYF
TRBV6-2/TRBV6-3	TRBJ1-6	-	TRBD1	TGTGCCAGCAGTTACTCGCGACAGGGCAGTTCACCCCTCCACTTT	CASSYSRQGSSPLHF
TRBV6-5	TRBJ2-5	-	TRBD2	TGTGCCAGCAGTTACAGACTAGCGGGTCAAGAGACCCAGTACTTC	CASSYRLAGQETQYF
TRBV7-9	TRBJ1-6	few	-	TGTGCCAGCAGCCCTCGGTTTAATTCACCCCTCCACTTT	CASSPRFNSPLHF
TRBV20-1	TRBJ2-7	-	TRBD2	TGCAGTGGGGAGGGAGAAAACGAGCAGTACTTC	CSGEGENEQYF
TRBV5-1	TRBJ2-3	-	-	TGCGCCAGCAGCCCTAGTAGCACAGATACGCAGTATTTT	CASSPSSTDTQYF
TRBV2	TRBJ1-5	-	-	TGTGCCAGCCGGGCTCCCGGGGAACAGCCCCAGCATTTT	CASRAPGEQPQHF
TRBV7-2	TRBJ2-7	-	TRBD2	TGTGCCAGCAGCCCGATGGCGGGGGTCGGATACGAGCAGTACTTC	CASSPMAGVGYEQYF
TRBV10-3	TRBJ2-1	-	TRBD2	TGTGCCATCAGTGGGCTAGCGGGGTACAATGAGCAGTTCTTC	CAISGLAGYNEQFF
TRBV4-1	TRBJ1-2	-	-	TGCGCCAGCAGCCAAGATTTCTCTAACTATGGCTACACCTTC	CASSQDFSNYGYTF
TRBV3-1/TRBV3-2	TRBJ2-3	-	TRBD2	TGTGCCAGCAGCCAAGATCTGTCTAGCGGGGGTGTGTCAGATACGCAGTATTTT	CASSQDLSSGGVSDTQYF
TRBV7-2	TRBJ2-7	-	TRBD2	TGTGCCAGCAGCTTAGTCGCTAGCGGGAAAATCTACGAGCAGTACTTC	CASSLVASGKIYEQYF
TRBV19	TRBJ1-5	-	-	TGTGCCAGTACTGACATCTTTAGCAATCAGCCCCAGCATTTT	CASTDIFSNQPQHF